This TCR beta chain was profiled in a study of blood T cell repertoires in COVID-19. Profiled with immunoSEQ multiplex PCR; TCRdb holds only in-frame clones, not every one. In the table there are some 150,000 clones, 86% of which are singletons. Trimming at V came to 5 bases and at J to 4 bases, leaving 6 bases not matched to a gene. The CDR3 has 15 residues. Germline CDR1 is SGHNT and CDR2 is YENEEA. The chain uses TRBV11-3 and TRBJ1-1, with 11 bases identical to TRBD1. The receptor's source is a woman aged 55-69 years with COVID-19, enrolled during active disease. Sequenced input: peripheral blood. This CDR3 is CASSRRTGGLTEAFF. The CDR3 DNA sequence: TGTGCCAGCAGCCGCCGGACAGGGGGCCTCACTGAAGCTTTCTTT.